This TCR beta chain was recorded in a study of cytotoxic CD8 clonotypes in ibrutinib-treated CLL. Trimming pared 4 bases from V and 4 bases from J, leaving 9 bases between. There are 13 residues in the CDR3. Germline V gene data show CDR1 as WNHNN and CDR2 as SYGVQD (reference sequence). This clone appeared a few times. Its antigen remains unidentified. Overall study findings and caveats: Sample timing was unmatched between remission and later-progressing patients; lymph nodes unstudied.

Sequencing was performed with immunoSEQ multiplex PCR; in TCRdb, only in-frame clones are kept and a portion is missing. The sample gives fewer than 400,000 clones, 67% of which show up once; 6% to 6.5% is in the top ten. The V call is TRBV10-1, the J call TRBJ2-3; D unclear. The sequencing here drew on PBMCs, taken after 36 months of ibrutinib treatment. The clonotype originates from a human donor with chronic lymphocytic leukemia. CDR3 DNA sequence: TGCGCCAGCAGTGTTCTGAGTGCAGATACGCAGTATTTT. Its protein is CASSVLSADTQYF.